These 6 T cell receptor beta chains came from one sample sequenced in a study of early T cells in non-severe SARS-CoV-2 infection. Via MiXCR, TCRdb re-called the 5' RACE reads, giving one row per CDR3 protein. This sample has 25,000 to 35,000 distinct CDR3 sequences; roughly 3.9% occur once, and the top ten carry around 8.8%. The source material was whole blood. Source of these receptors: an adult who was a healthcare worker with PCR-confirmed SARS-CoV-2 infection or an uninfected control (not recorded which).

This clonotype was recorded at least ten times. The DNA for the CDR3 is TGTGCCAGCAGCTTAGGTACGGTGAACACTGAAGCTTTCTTT. It specifies CASSLGTVNTEAFF. The rearrangement links TRBV7-9 to TRBJ1-1; D gene ambiguous. The CDR3 contains 14 residues. Germline V gene lookup returns CDR1 SEHNR and CDR2 FQNEAQ (reference sequence). The V end was cut by 1 base, the J end by 0 bases, with 6 bases between.

This clonotype was picked up many times. The chain uses TRBV7-9 and TRBJ2-7, with D perhaps TRBD2 (5 bases). With 3 bases removed from V and 3 bases from J, the gap between germline ends came to 15 bases. This CDR3 spans 15 amino acids. Germline values: CDR1 SEHNR, CDR2 FQNEAQ (reference sequence). Here the CDR3 reads CASSLRKAVDYEQYF. As DNA, the CDR3 is TGTGCCAGCAGCTTGAGAAAAGCGGTCGACTACGAGCAGTACTTC.

This clonotype was seen ten or more times. The chain joins TRBV7-9 to TRBJ2-7; D perhaps matches TRBD1 (5 bases). In germline, CDR1 is SEHNR, CDR2 FQNEAQ (reference sequence). The CDR3 length is 14 residues. V lost 5 bases, J lost 5 bases, and 16 bases lay in between. The CDR3 DNA follows: TGTGCCAGCAGCCTTACAGGTTCCGTCAACGAGCAGTACTTC. Translated, it gives CASSLTGSVNEQYF.

This clonotype was recorded at least ten times. This chain links TRBV9 with TRBJ1-2; a possible D gene is TRBD1 (6 bases). Trimming took off 4 bases at V and 6 bases at J, with 13 bases between the two ends. Germline CDR1 SGDLS, CDR2 YYNGEE. The CDR3 has 13 residues. Here the CDR3 DNA reads TGTGCCAGCAGCAACAGGGTATCCGATGGCTACACCTTC. Its protein is CASSNRVSDGYTF.

The V and J genes are TRBV20-1 and TRBJ1-1; TRBD1 matches 10 bases. The CDR3 spans 15 residues. CDR1 is DFQATT, CDR2 SNEGSKA, per germline (reference sequence). V was clipped by 0 bases and J by 5 bases; unmatched bases: 6. The CDR3 here is CSARDSGQGETEAFF. The CDR3, as DNA: TGCAGTGCTAGAGATAGCGGACAGGGGGAAACTGAAGCTTTCTTT.

This clonotype was seen ten or more times. The chain recombines TRBV6-6 with TRBJ1-2, with D maybe TRBD1 (5 bases). Trimming left V 5 bases short and J 4 bases short, with 17 bases between. Per germline, CDR1 MNHNY and CDR2 SVGAGI (reference sequence). The CDR3 extends over 15 amino acids. DNA of the CDR3: TGTGCCAGCAGTCCCGCCCGGGCAGACAGCTATGGCTACACCTTC. Protein product: CASSPARADSYGYTF.